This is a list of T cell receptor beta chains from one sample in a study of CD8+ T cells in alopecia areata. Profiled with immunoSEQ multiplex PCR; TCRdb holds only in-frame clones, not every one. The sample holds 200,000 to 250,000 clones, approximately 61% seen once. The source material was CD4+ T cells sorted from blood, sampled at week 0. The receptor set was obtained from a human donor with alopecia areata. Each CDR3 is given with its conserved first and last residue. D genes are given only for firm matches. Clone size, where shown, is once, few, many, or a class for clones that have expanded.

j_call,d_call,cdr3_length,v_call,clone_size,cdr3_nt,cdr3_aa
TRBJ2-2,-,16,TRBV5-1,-,TGCGCCAGCAGCTTGGTTAAGGGGTCCCACACCGGGGAGCTGTTTTTT,CASSLVKGSHTGELFF
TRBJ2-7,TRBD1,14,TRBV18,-,TGTGCCAGCTCCCCGAGGGACAGGATCTACGAGCAGTACTTC,CASSPRDRIYEQYF
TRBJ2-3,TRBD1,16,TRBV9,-,TGTGCCAGCAGCGTAGGACAGGGGATTAGCACAGATACGCAGTATTTT,CASSVGQGISTDTQYF
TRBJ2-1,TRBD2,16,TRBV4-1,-,TGCGCCAGCAGCCACCCCGGGACTAGAACTTACAATGAGCAGTTCTTC,CASSHPGTRTYNEQFF
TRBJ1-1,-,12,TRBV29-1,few,TGCAGCGTTGAGGCAGGGTATCCTGAAGCTTTCTTT,CSVEAGYPEAFF
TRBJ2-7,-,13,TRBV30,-,TGTGCCTGGAAGGGCAGCCTTACCTACGAGCAGTACTTC,CAWKGSLTYEQYF
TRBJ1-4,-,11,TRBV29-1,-,TGCAGCGTTGGGGAGTCTCAGGCCAATATTTTT,CSVGESQANIF
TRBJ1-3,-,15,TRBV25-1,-,TGTGCCAGCAGTTCGCCGGGGAATTCTGGAAACACCATATATTTT,CASSSPGNSGNTIYF
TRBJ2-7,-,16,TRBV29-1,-,TGCAGCGTTGAAGCTCCGTCCCCGGACGAGGCCTACGAGCAGTACTTC,CSVEAPSPDEAYEQYF
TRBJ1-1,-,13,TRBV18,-,TGTGCCAGCTCACCGGGTCTAGGGGATGAAGCTTTCTTT,CASSPGLGDEAFF
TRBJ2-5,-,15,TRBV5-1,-,TGCGCCAGCAGCACCCGTTTTCAGGGGCGGGAGACCCAGTACTTC,CASSTRFQGRETQYF
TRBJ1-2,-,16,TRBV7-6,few,TGTGCCAGCAGCTTAGGGCCAGGTAAAAGCGGCCATGGCTACACCTTC,CASSLGPGKSGHGYTF
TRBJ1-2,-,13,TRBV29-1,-,TGCAGCGTTGAAGGCGGGGACGGTAATGGCTACACCTTC,CSVEGGDGNGYTF
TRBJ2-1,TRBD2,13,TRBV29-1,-,TGCAGCGCACGGGGGGTTTCCTACAATGAGCAGTTCTTC,CSARGVSYNEQFF
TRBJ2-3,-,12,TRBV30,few,TGTGCCTGTCGGGGGTTCACAGATACGCAGTATTTT,CACRGFTDTQYF
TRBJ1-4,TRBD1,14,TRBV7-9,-,TGTGCCAGCAGCAAGGGACAGGGGAATGAAAAACTGTTTTTT,CASSKGQGNEKLFF
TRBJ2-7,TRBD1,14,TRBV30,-,TGTGCCTGGAAGCGGGACAGGGGTCCCTACGAGCAGTACTTC,CAWKRDRGPYEQYF
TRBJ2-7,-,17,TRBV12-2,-,TGTGCAAGTCGCCCCGGGGGCCAGTCCGTGGCGGGCTACGAGCAGTACTTC,CASRPGGQSVAGYEQYF
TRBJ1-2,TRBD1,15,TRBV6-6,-,TGTGCCACAGGTACCGGGACAGGGAAGAACTATGGCTACACCTTC,CATGTGTGKNYGYTF
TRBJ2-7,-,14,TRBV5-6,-,TGTGCCAGCAGCTTGAACAGAGTCTCCTACGAGCAGTACTTC,CASSLNRVSYEQYF
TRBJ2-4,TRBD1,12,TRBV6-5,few,TGTGCCAGCAGCCGGACAGGAAACATTCAGTACTTC,CASSRTGNIQYF
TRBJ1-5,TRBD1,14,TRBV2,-,TGTGCCAGCACCGGACAGGGGAGGAATCAGCCCCAGCATTTT,CASTGQGRNQPQHF
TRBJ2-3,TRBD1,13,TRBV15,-,TGTGCCACCCCCGCCAGGGGGCCTGATACGCAGTATTTT,CATPARGPDTQYF
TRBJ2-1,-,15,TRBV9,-,TGTGCCAGCAGCCCAGAAGGGAGCTCCTACAATGAGCAGTTCTTC,CASSPEGSSYNEQFF
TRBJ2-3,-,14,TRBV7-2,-,TGTGCCAGCAGCTTAGCGGCGGACACAGATACGCAGTATTTT,CASSLAADTDTQYF
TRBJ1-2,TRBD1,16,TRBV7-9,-,TGTGCCAGCAGCCCCTCCTCCGGGACAGGGGCCTATGGCTACACCTTC,CASSPSSGTGAYGYTF
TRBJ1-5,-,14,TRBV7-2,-,TGTGCCAGCAGCCCAGACAGTAGCAATCAGCCCCAGCATTTT,CASSPDSSNQPQHF
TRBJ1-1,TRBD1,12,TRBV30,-,TGTGCCGCCTTGACAGGGGGCACTGAAGCTTTCTTT,CAALTGGTEAFF
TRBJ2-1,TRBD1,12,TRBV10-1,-,TGCGCCAGCAGTGAGCCGGGACAGGAGCAGTTCTTC,CASSEPGQEQFF
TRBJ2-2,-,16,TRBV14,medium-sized,TGTGCCAGCAGCCTCCGAAGCGTTTTGAGCGCCGGGGAGCTGTTTTTT,CASSLRSVLSAGELFF
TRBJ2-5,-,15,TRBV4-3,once,TGCGCCAGCAGCCACTCTGGGACCGGGGGAGAGACCCAGTACTTC,CASSHSGTGGETQYF
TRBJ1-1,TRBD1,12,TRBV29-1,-,TGCAGCGTCAGACAGGGGGTTACTGAAGCTTTCTTT,CSVRQGVTEAFF
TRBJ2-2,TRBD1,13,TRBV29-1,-,TGCAGCGTGGGAGACAGGGCAGACGGGGAGCTGTTTTTT,CSVGDRADGELFF
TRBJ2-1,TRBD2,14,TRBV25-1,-,TGTGCCAGCAGGGGGGGGAGCTCCTACAATGAGCAGTTCTTC,CASRGGSSYNEQFF
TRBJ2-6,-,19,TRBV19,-,TGTGCCAGTAGTATTAGTAAGGGGTCTCTAGGCTCTGGGGCCAACGTCCTGACTTTC,CASSISKGSLGSGANVLTF